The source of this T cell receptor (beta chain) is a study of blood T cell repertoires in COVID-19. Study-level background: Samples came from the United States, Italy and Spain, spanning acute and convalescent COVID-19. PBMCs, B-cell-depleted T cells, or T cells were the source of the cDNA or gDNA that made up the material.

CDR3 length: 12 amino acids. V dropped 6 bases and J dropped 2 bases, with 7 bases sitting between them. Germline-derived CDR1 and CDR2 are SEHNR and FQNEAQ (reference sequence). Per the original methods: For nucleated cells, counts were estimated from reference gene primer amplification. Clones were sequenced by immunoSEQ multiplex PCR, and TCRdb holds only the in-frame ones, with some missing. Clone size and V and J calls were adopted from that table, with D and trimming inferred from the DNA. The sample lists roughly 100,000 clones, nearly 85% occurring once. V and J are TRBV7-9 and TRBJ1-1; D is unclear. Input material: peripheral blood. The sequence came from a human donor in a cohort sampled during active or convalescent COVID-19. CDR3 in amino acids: CASRQFNTEAFF. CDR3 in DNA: TGTGCCAGCAGACAGTTTAACACTGAAGCTTTCTTT. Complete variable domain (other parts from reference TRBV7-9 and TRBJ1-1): DTGVSQNPRHKITKRGQNVTFRCDPISEHNRLYWYRQTLGQGPEFLTYFQNEAQLEKSRLLSDRFSAERPKGSFSTLEIQRTEQGDSAMYLCASRQFNTEAFFGQGTRLTVV.